These T cell receptor beta chains were read from a single sample in a study of blood T cells in healthy people across ages. Each CDR3 protein gets one entry after TCRdb re-called the 5' RACE reads with MiXCR. The sample has around 780,000 distinct CDR3 sequences, about 56% seen once. Sequenced material: blood. All receptors derive from a middle-aged man in good health. The CDR3 runs from the conserved cysteine through the conserved F or W. Each record gives: V gene, J gene, CDR3 length, clone size, D gene, CDR3 DNA, CDR3 protein. A D gene is named only where the DNA matches it firmly. Only some rows state a clone size, as once, few, many or a class for expanded clones.

V: TRBV20-1; J: TRBJ2-6; length: 15; size: NA; D: NA; DNA: TGCAGTGCTAGAGATGGACAGTCTGGGGCCAACGGCCTGACTTTC; CDR3: CSARDGQSGANGLTF
V: TRBV29-1; J: TRBJ1-2; length: 12; size: NA; D: TRBD1; DNA: TGCAGCGTTTTAACAGGGGGTCGGGGCTACACCTTC; CDR3: CSVLTGGRGYTF
V: TRBV5-5; J: TRBJ1-4; length: 12; size: NA; D: NA; DNA: TGTGCCAGCAGCCGCTTCGGTGAAAAACTGTTTTTT; CDR3: CASSRFGEKLFF
V: TRBV7-9; J: TRBJ2-1; length: 17; size: NA; D: TRBD2; DNA: TGTGCCAGCAGCTTAGGGACTAGCGGGTTGTCCTACAATGAGCAGTTCTTC; CDR3: CASSLGTSGLSYNEQFF
V: TRBV4-2; J: TRBJ1-4; length: 15; size: NA; D: TRBD1; DNA: TGTGCCAGCAGCCCACGTCGACAGGGGGCTATGGAACTGTTTTTT; CDR3: CASSPRRQGAMELFF
V: TRBV29-1; J: TRBJ2-3; length: 14; size: few; D: TRBD2; DNA: TGCAGCGTTGACCTTAGCGGGAGGACAGATACGCAGTATTTT; CDR3: CSVDLSGRTDTQYF
V: TRBV20-1; J: TRBJ1-5; length: 15; size: NA; D: NA; DNA: TGCAGTGCTAGATCAAGGGGAAGTAGCAATCAGCCCCAGCATTTT; CDR3: CSARSRGSSNQPQHF
V: TRBV6-5; J: TRBJ2-3; length: 15; size: NA; D: NA; DNA: TGTGTCAGCAGGGCCGAGACTAGTTTTGCAGATACGCAGTATTTT; CDR3: CVSRAETSFADTQYF
V: TRBV7-9; J: TRBJ1-1; length: 14; size: NA; D: NA; DNA: TGTGCCAGCAGCTTAGTTGGGCTCGGCACTGAAGCTTTCTTT; CDR3: CASSLVGLGTEAFF
V: TRBV27; J: TRBJ2-3; length: 19; size: NA; D: TRBD2; DNA: TGTGCCAGCATCCCTCGGACTAGCGGGAGGGTTCTTCCCACAGATACGCAGTATTTT; CDR3: CASIPRTSGRVLPTDTQYF
V: TRBV3-1; J: TRBJ2-6; length: 19; size: once; D: TRBD2; DNA: TGTGCCAGCAGCCAGGAAGCGGGAGGCCTCTTCTCTGGGGCCAACGTCCTGACTTTC; CDR3: CASSQEAGGLFSGANVLTF
V: TRBV4-3; J: TRBJ2-5; length: 16; size: NA; D: NA; DNA: TGCGCCAGCAGCCAAGATGAAGGGGTGGGTCCGGAGACCCAGTACTTC; CDR3: CASSQDEGVGPETQYF
V: TRBV27; J: TRBJ1-5; length: 14; size: NA; D: TRBD1; DNA: TGTGCCAGCCAACAGGGGGCTGGGAATCAGCCCCAGCATTTT; CDR3: CASQQGAGNQPQHF
V: TRBV9; J: TRBJ2-7; length: 14; size: NA; D: TRBD1; DNA: TGTGCCAGCAGCGGAAGACAGGGGATCTACGAGCAGTACTTC; CDR3: CASSGRQGIYEQYF
V: TRBV29-1; J: TRBJ1-2; length: 15; size: few; D: TRBD1; DNA: TGCAGCGTTGACTCCTGGGACAGGGGGCTAGGGGGCTACACCTTC; CDR3: CSVDSWDRGLGGYTF
V: TRBV7-6; J: TRBJ2-7; length: 14; size: NA; D: NA; DNA: TGTGCCAGCAGCCAAGCACCGACAGCTTACGAGCAGTACTTC; CDR3: CASSQAPTAYEQYF
V: TRBV6-5; J: TRBJ2-1; length: 17; size: NA; D: TRBD2; DNA: TGTGCCAGCAGTTCCCCAGACCGCGGACTAGCGGGCTCTGAGCAGTTCTTC; CDR3: CASSSPDRGLAGSEQFF
V: TRBV10-3; J: TRBJ2-3; length: 13; size: NA; D: NA; DNA: TGTGCCATCAGTGAGGGAATTACAGATACGCAGTATTTT; CDR3: CAISEGITDTQYF
V: TRBV12-3/TRBV12-4; J: TRBJ2-4; length: 11; size: many; D: NA; DNA: TGTGCCAGCAGTCCGGACAACATTCAGTACTTC; CDR3: CASSPDNIQYF
V: TRBV20-1; J: TRBJ2-3; length: 12; size: NA; D: NA; DNA: TGCAGTGCTAGACTCGGAAGCGATACGCAGTATTTT; CDR3: CSARLGSDTQYF
V: TRBV6-2/TRBV6-3; J: TRBJ1-2; length: 16; size: NA; D: NA; DNA: TGTGCCAGCACCGAGCCCCCTCCCCAGGGCAAATATGGCTACACCTTC; CDR3: CASTEPPPQGKYGYTF
V: TRBV14; J: TRBJ2-7; length: 17; size: NA; D: NA; DNA: TGTGCCAGCAGCCAAGCCTACGGGCAGGGGCGTCGGTACGAGCAGTACTTC; CDR3: CASSQAYGQGRRYEQYF
V: TRBV18; J: TRBJ2-1; length: 13; size: few; D: NA; DNA: TGTGCCAGCTCACCGGGGGAGTACAATGAGCAGTTCTTC; CDR3: CASSPGEYNEQFF
V: TRBV3-1; J: TRBJ2-6; length: 13; size: NA; D: NA; DNA: TGTGCCAGCAGAGATGGTGGGGCCAACGTCCTGACTTTC; CDR3: CASRDGGANVLTF
V: TRBV11-3; J: TRBJ2-3; length: 16; size: NA; D: NA; DNA: TGTGCCAGCAGCTTAGATCGGGCTTTTGGCACAGATACGCAGTATTTT; CDR3: CASSLDRAFGTDTQYF
V: TRBV3-1; J: TRBJ2-7; length: 14; size: few; D: NA; DNA: TGTGCCAGCAGCCAACGGGGGTATACCTACGAGCAGTACTTC; CDR3: CASSQRGYTYEQYF
V: TRBV7-6; J: TRBJ2-5; length: 12; size: few; D: NA; DNA: TGTGCCAGCAGCTTACCCAGGAAGACCCAGTACTTC; CDR3: CASSLPRKTQYF
V: TRBV2; J: TRBJ1-6; length: 14; size: once; D: NA; DNA: TGTGCCAGCACGGGGCCCACAAGCAATTCACCCCCCCACTTT; CDR3: CASTGPTSNSPPHF
V: TRBV2; J: TRBJ1-5; length: 15; size: few; D: TRBD1; DNA: TGTGCCAGCGGCCGGGACAGGGGAGGTAGTCAGCCCCAGCATTTT; CDR3: CASGRDRGGSQPQHF
V: TRBV4-3; J: TRBJ2-4; length: 16; size: few; D: TRBD1; DNA: TGCGCCAGCAGCCCATGGAAGACAACAGGGGTAAACATTCAGTACTTC; CDR3: CASSPWKTTGVNIQYF
V: TRBV6-1; J: TRBJ2-3; length: 10; size: NA; D: NA; DNA: TGTGCCAGCAGCGATGCTACGCAGTATTTT; CDR3: CASSDATQYF
V: TRBV28; J: TRBJ2-7; length: 14; size: few; D: NA; DNA: TGTGCCAGCAGTTTTGGGACATCGCAATACGAGCAGTACTTC; CDR3: CASSFGTSQYEQYF
V: TRBV4-2; J: TRBJ2-1; length: 16; size: NA; D: TRBD2; DNA: TGTGCCAGCAGCCAAATTAGCGGGAGTTCCTCCAATGAGCAGTTCTTC; CDR3: CASSQISGSSSNEQFF
V: TRBV10-3; J: TRBJ2-5; length: 13; size: many; D: NA; DNA: TGTGCCATCAGTGAAACAAACCAAGAGACCCAGTACTTC; CDR3: CAISETNQETQYF
V: TRBV7-3; J: TRBJ1-6; length: 14; size: NA; D: TRBD1; DNA: TGTGCCAGCAGCTTGACAGGGTATGAGTCACCCCTCCACTTT; CDR3: CASSLTGYESPLHF
V: TRBV12-3/TRBV12-4; J: TRBJ2-7; length: 12; size: NA; D: NA; DNA: TGTGCCAGCAGTTTCGACTACTACGAGCAGTACTTC; CDR3: CASSFDYYEQYF
V: TRBV4-1; J: TRBJ2-1; length: 15; size: NA; D: NA; DNA: TGCGCCAGCAGCCAAGCACTAGTTGCCTACAATGAGCAGTTCTTC; CDR3: CASSQALVAYNEQFF
V: TRBV28; J: TRBJ2-5; length: 16; size: NA; D: NA; DNA: TGTGCCACCACCGATGAACTCGACAGCGACCAAGAGACCCAGTACTTC; CDR3: CATTDELDSDQETQYF
V: TRBV24-1; J: TRBJ2-7; length: 14; size: few; D: NA; DNA: TGTGCCACCAGTGAGGCCGGGACTCACTACGAGCAGTACTTC; CDR3: CATSEAGTHYEQYF
V: TRBV28; J: TRBJ2-3; length: 16; size: NA; D: TRBD2; DNA: TGTGCCAGCAGCTCGACGACTAGCGGGACCACAGATACGCAGTATTTT; CDR3: CASSSTTSGTTDTQYF
V: TRBV12-3/TRBV12-4; J: TRBJ2-1; length: 13; size: NA; D: NA; DNA: TGTGCCAGCAGTTCATTGCGCATGGGTGAGCAGTTCTTC; CDR3: CASSSLRMGEQFF
V: TRBV7-2; J: TRBJ2-7; length: 16; size: NA; D: TRBD1; DNA: TGTGCCAGCAGCTTAGCAGGGACAGGGGGCGCGTACGAGCAGTACTTC; CDR3: CASSLAGTGGAYEQYF
V: TRBV6-1; J: TRBJ2-1; length: 14; size: NA; D: TRBD1; DNA: TGTGCCAGCTATGAACAGGGGGCCTACAACGAGCAGTTCTTC; CDR3: CASYEQGAYNEQFF
V: TRBV4-2; J: TRBJ2-5; length: 16; size: NA; D: TRBD2; DNA: TGTGCCAGCAGCCAAGAGCAGGGAGGGAGGCAAGAGACCCAGTACTTC; CDR3: CASSQEQGGRQETQYF
V: TRBV28; J: TRBJ2-5; length: 14; size: NA; D: NA; DNA: TGTGCCAGCAGTTCCGGCGGGGTAAGAGAGACCCAGTACTTC; CDR3: CASSSGGVRETQYF
V: TRBV7-9; J: TRBJ2-7; length: 13; size: NA; D: NA; DNA: TGTACCAGCAGCCCCTCCGGCTCCTACGAGCAGTACTTC; CDR3: CTSSPSGSYEQYF
V: TRBV14; J: TRBJ1-6; length: 13; size: NA; D: NA; DNA: TGTGCCAGCAGCCACCTGGGTGATTCACCCCTCCACTTT; CDR3: CASSHLGDSPLHF
V: TRBV20-1; J: TRBJ1-6; length: 17; size: NA; D: NA; DNA: TGCAGTGCTCGGCAGAGAGAAGGCGGACAGCTAAATTCACCCCTCCACTTT; CDR3: CSARQREGGQLNSPLHF
V: TRBV9; J: TRBJ2-3; length: 11; size: NA; D: NA; DNA: TGTGCCAGCAGCGCCTCAGATACGCAGTATTTT; CDR3: CASSASDTQYF
V: TRBV3-1; J: TRBJ1-2; length: 14; size: NA; D: NA; DNA: TGTGCCAGCGGGTATAGACAGAACAACTATGGCTACACCTTC; CDR3: CASGYRQNNYGYTF
V: TRBV11-3; J: TRBJ2-1; length: 14; size: NA; D: NA; DNA: TGTGCCAGCAGGCTTAATAGCGCTTTTGATGAGCAGTTCTTC; CDR3: CASRLNSAFDEQFF
V: TRBV20-1; J: TRBJ2-5; length: 12; size: NA; D: NA; DNA: TGCAGTGCTAGAATAAAAGGCAATGAGCAGTACTTC; CDR3: CSARIKGNEQYF
V: TRBV20-1; J: TRBJ2-1; length: 14; size: NA; D: NA; DNA: TGCAGTGCTCCCGACTACGCGGGAACCAATGAGCGGTTCTTC; CDR3: CSAPDYAGTNERFF
V: TRBV18; J: TRBJ2-3; length: 15; size: few; D: TRBD1; DNA: TGTGCCAGCAGCCCCCGGGACAGGGGCACAGATACGCAGTATTTT; CDR3: CASSPRDRGTDTQYF
V: TRBV20-1; J: TRBJ1-5; length: 14; size: once; D: TRBD1; DNA: TGCAGTTTTTGGACAGGGGACTTAAATCAGCCCCAGCATTTT; CDR3: CSFWTGDLNQPQHF